The T cell receptor beta chain under discussion was sequenced for a study of blood T cell repertoires in COVID-19 (dated by TCRdb to the early 2020s). For context, the study as a whole: Collaborator samples came from the United States, Italy and Spain and covered acute and convalescent phases of COVID-19. The material from the prospective study consisted of cDNA or gDNA derived from T cells, B-cell-depleted T cells, or PBMCs. The dataset comprised deeply sampled blood TCRbeta repertoires from subjects exposed to, actively infected with, or recovered from COVID-19. The repertoires were released in a freely available public database intended as a resource for research on the immune response to SARS-CoV-2. The samples were drawn from the first 160 participants of the ongoing ImmuneRACE study and from over a thousand subjects provided by 6 global collaborators. A de-identified subject ID, COVID-19 status, age in years and sex were almost always included in the sample metadata. Where available, HLA class I and class II types were taken from metadata supplied by the sample provider and were not determined by assay-based typing. Overall results and qualifications from the work: The amount of clinical and demographic metadata varied by source and participant and was provided uncurated.

Whole blood was collected in K2EDTA tubes by collaborating institutions according to the institutions' own protocols. For TCRbeta analysis, collaborators shipped samples in one of three forms: frozen whole blood, isolated PBMCs, or DNA extracted from either of those sample types. The immunoSEQ Assay, a bias-controlled multiplex PCR, was used to amplify TCRbeta CDR3 regions from genomic DNA. The paper's data handling went like this. Within the assay, amplification of reference gene primers was used to estimate how many nucleated cells each sample contained. To quantify the absolute abundance of each unique TCRbeta CDR3 rearrangement, sequence reads were collapsed and filtered. For each sample, productive Simpson clonality was calculated by taking the square root of Simpson's diversity index across productive rearrangements. Not all clones reach the TCRdb copy of this immuneACCESS table, which keeps in-frame sequences only. Checked studies attribute under half of the gap to unresolved V genes and leave the rest unexplained. Clone size and V and J calls were adopted from that table, with D and trimming inferred from the DNA. The sample table lists fewer than 150,000 clones, about four fifths of them with a count of one. Of the sample, around 6.8% is held by the ten largest clones.

Details on this clone: Its specific antigen is unknown. Base qualities are not at hand, and no much larger clone is one base apart.

Sequences GTSNPN (CDR1) and SVGIG (CDR2) are obtained from the germline V gene (reference sequence). The V and J ends are trimmed by 7 bases and 6 bases, leaving 14 bases between them. The CDR3 measures 12 amino acids from cysteine to phenylalanine. Only the CDR3 DNA is retained, 36 bases long and in frame from the first base. Recombination linked TRBV30 to TRBJ2-3; 5 matching bases give a weak D call of TRBD1. The sequenced sample was peripheral blood. This TCR was sampled from a human donor in a cohort sampled during active COVID-19. The nucleotide sequence is given as TGTGCCTCCTTGGGGCCAGCCGATACGCAGTATTTT. Translated, this is CASLGPADTQYF.